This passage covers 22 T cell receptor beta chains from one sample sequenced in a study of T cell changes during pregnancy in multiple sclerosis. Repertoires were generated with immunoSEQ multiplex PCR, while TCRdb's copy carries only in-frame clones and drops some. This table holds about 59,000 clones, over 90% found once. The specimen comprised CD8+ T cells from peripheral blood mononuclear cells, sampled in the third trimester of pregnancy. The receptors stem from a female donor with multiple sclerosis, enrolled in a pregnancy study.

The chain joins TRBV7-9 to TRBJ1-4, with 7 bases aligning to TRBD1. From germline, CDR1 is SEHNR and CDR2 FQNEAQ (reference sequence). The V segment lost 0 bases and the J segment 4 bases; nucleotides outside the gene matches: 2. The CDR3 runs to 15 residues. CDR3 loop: CASSLARDSNEKLFF. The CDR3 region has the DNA TGTGCCAGCAGCTTAGCCCGGGACAGTAATGAAAAACTGTTTTTT.

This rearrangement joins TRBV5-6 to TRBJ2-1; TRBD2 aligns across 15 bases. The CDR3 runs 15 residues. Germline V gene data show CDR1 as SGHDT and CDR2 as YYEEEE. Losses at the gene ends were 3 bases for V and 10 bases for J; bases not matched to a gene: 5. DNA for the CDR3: TGTGCCAGCAGCTCCTGGACTAGCGGGAGGGCCGAGCAGTTCTTC. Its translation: CASSSWTSGRAEQFF. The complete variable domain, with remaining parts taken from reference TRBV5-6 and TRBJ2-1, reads DAGVTQSPTHLIKTRGQQVTLRCSPKSGHDTVSWYQQALGQGPQFIFQYYEEEERQRGNFPDRFSGHQFPNYSSELNVNALLLGDSALYLCASSSWTSGRAEQFFGPGTRLTVL.

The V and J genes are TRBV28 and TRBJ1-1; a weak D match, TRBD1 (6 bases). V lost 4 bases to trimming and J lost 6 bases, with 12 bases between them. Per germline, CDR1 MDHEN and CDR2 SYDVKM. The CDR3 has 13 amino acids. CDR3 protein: CASSYDRRPEAFF. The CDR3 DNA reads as TGTGCCAGCAGTTACGACAGGCGACCTGAAGCTTTCTTT.

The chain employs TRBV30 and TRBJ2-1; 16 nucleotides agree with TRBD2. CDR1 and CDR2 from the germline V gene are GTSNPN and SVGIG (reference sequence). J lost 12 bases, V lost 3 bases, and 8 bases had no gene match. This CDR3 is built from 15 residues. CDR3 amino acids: CAWRPGTSGGEGQFF. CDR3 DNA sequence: TGTGCCTGGAGACCCGGGACTAGCGGGGGGGAAGGGCAGTTCTTC.

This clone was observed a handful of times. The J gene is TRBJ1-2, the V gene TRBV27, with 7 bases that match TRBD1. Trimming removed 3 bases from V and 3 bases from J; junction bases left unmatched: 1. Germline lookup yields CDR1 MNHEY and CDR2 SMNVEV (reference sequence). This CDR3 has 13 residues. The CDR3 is CASSFGTDYGYTF. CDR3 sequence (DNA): TGTGCCAGCAGTTTCGGGACAGACTATGGCTACACCTTC.

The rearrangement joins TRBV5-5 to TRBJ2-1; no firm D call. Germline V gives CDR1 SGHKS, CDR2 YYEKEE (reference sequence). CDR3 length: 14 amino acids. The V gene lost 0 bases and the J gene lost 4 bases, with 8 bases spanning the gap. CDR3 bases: TGTGCCAGCAGCTTGGCCCCGGGTTACAATGAGCAGTTCTTC. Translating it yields CASSLAPGYNEQFF.

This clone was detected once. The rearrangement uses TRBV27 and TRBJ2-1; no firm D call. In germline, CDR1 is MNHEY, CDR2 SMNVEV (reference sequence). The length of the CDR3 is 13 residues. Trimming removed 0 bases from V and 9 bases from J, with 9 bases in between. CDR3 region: CASSLSTPTEQFF. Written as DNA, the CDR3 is TGTGCCAGCAGTTTATCGACACCCACTGAGCAGTTCTTC.

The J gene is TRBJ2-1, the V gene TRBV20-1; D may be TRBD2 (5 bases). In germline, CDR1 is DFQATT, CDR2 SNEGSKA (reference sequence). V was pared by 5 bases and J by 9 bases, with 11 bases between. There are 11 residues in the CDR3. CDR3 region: CSALDYPEQFF. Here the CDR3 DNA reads TGCAGTGCTCTTGACTATCCTGAGCAGTTCTTC.

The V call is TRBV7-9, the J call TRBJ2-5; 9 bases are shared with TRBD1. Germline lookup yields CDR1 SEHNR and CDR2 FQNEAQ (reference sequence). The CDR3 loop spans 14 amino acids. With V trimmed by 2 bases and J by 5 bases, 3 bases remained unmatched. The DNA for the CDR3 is TGTGCCAGCAGCTTACTGACAGGGGGGGAGACCCAGTACTTC. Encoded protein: CASSLLTGGETQYF.

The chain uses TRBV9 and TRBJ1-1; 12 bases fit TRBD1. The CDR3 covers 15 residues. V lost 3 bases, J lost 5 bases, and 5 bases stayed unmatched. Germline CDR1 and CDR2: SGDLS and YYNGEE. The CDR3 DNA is TGTGCCAGCAGCGAGGGACAGGGGGCCTGGACTGAAGCTTTCTTT. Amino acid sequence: CASSEGQGAWTEAFF. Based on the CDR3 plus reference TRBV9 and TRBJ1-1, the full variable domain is DSGVTQTPKHLITATGQRVTLRCSPRSGDLSVYWYQQSLDQGLQFLIQYYNGEERAKGNILERFSAQQFPDLHSELNLSSLELGDSALYFCASSEGQGAWTEAFFGQGTRLTVV.

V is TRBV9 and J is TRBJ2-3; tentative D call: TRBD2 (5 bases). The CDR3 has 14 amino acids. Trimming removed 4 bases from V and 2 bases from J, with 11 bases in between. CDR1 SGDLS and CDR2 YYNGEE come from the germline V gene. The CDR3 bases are TGTGCCAGCAGCCCCCGCGGGTTCACAGATACGCAGTATTTT. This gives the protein CASSPRGFTDTQYF.

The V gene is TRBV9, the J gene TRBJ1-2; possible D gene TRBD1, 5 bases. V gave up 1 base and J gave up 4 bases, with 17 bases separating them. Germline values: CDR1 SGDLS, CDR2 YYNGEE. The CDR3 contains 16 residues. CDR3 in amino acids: CASSVSPGISSYGYTF. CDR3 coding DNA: TGTGCCAGCAGCGTAAGTCCAGGGATTTCTAGCTATGGCTACACCTTC.

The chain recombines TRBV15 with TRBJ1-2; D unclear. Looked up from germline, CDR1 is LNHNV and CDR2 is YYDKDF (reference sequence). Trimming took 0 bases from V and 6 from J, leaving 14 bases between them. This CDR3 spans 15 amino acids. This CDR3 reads CATSREPGAEDGYTF. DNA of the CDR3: TGTGCCACCAGCAGAGAACCAGGAGCGGAGGATGGCTACACCTTC.

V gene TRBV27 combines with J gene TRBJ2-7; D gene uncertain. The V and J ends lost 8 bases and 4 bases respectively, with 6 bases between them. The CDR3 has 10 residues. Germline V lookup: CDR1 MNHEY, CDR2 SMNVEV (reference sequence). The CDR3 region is CASGLYEQYF. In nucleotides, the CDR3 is TGTGCCAGCGGGCTATACGAGCAGTACTTC.

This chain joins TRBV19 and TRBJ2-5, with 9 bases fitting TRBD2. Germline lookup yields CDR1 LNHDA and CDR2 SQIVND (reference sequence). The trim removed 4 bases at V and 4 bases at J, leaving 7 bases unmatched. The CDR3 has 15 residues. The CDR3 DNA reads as TGTGCCAGTAGTACCTCGGCTAGCGGGATAGAGACCCAGTACTTC. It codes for CASSTSASGIETQYF.

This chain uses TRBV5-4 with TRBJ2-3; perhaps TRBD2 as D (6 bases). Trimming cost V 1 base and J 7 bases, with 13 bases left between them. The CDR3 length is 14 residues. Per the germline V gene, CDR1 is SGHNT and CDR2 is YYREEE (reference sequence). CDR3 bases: TGTGCCAGCAGCTTGAGGGACTTCCCCTATACGCAGTATTTT. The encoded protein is CASSLRDFPYTQYF.

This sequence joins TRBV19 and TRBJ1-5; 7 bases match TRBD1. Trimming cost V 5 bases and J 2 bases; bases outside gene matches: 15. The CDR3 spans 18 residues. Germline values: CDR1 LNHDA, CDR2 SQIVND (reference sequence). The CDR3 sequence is CASSGLGQLPRGNQPQHF. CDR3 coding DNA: TGTGCCAGTAGTGGCCTGGGACAGCTCCCGAGGGGCAATCAGCCCCAGCATTTT.

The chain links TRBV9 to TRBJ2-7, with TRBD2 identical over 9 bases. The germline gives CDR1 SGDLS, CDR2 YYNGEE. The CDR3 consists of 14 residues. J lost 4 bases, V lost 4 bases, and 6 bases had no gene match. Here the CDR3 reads CASSPSGIRYEQYF. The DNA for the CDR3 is TGTGCCAGCAGCCCTAGCGGGATAAGATACGAGCAGTACTTC.

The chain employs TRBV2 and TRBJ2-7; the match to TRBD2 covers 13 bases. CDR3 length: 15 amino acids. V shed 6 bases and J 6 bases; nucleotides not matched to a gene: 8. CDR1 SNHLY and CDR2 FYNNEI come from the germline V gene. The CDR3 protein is CASRVGTSGTSEQYF. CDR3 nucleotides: TGTGCCAGCAGAGTTGGGACTAGCGGGACAAGCGAGCAGTACTTC.

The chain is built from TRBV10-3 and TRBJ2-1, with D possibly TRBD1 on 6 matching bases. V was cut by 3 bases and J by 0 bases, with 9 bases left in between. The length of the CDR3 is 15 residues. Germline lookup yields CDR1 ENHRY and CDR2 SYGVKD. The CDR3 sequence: CAISDRQDSYNEQFF. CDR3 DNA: TGTGCCATCAGTGACCGACAGGACTCCTACAATGAGCAGTTCTTC.

CDR3 sequence reads: CASSPFGGGFMYEQYF. The CDR3, as DNA: TGTGCCAGCAGTCCATTCGGGGGGGGCTTTATGTACGAGCAGTACTTC. The chain has TRBV27 and TRBJ2-7; TRBD2 matches 8 bases. The V gene end was trimmed by 5 bases and the J gene end by 4 bases; junction bases not matched to a gene: 13. This CDR3 region has 16 residues. The germline V gene has CDR1 MNHEY and CDR2 SMNVEV (reference sequence).

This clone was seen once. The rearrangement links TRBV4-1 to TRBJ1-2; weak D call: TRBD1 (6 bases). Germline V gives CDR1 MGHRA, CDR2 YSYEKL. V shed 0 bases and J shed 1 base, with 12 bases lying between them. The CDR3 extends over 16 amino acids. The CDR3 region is CASSQDRDTFNYGYTF. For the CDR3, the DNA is TGCGCCAGCAGCCAAGATCGGGACACCTTTAACTATGGCTACACCTTC.